One and the same sample provided the 17 T cell receptor beta chains below, sequenced in a study of blood T cell repertoires in COVID-19. Sequencing used immunoSEQ multiplex PCR; TCRdb keeps in-frame clones, though not all of them. The table records about 87,000 clones, about 85% of them present only once. Sequencing used peripheral blood. The receptors shown here come from a woman in her seventies with acute or convalescent COVID-19.

The CDR3 DNA is TGCGCCAGCAACCGAGGGAGGGGCTTTAACACTGAAGCTTTCTTT. As protein: CASNRGRGFNTEAFF. The rearrangement links TRBV5-1 to TRBJ1-1, with D perhaps matching TRBD1 (5 bases). V was clipped by 6 bases and J by 2 bases, with 17 bases between them. CDR1 SGHRS and CDR2 YFSETQ come from the germline V gene. The CDR3 has 15 residues. The entire variable domain, with the rest obtained from reference TRBV5-1 and TRBJ1-1, is as follows: KAGVTQTPRYLIKTRGQQVTLSCSPISGHRSVSWYQQTPGQGLQFLFEYFSETQRNKGNFPGRFSGRQFSNSRSEMNVSTLELGDSALYLCASNRGRGFNTEAFFGQGTRLTVV.

This chain joins TRBV10-2 and TRBJ2-7, with 11 bases fitting TRBD2. Trimming cost V 6 bases and J 1 base; bases outside gene matches: 2. The CDR3 covers 14 residues. CDR1 is WSHSY and CDR2 is SAAADI in the germline V gene. This CDR3 reads CASRGTSGSYEQYF. The CDR3 nucleotides read TGCGCCAGCAGAGGGACTAGCGGATCCTACGAGCAGTACTTC.

The gene calls are TRBV6-1 and TRBJ1-6; 10 nucleotides match TRBD1. V lost 2 bases to trimming and J lost 10 bases; unmatched junction nucleotides: 11. CDR1 and CDR2 (germline): MNHNS, SASEGT. This CDR3 has 17 residues. The DNA for the CDR3 is TGTGCCAGCAGTGAACCCGCTGGGACAGGGGTTAGGTCACCCCTCCACTTT. It codes for CASSEPAGTGVRSPLHF.

The genes are TRBV18 and TRBJ1-1, with D possibly being TRBD1 (6 bases). CDR1 is KGHSH and CDR2 is LQKENI in the germline V gene. The V and J ends lost 6 bases and 0 bases respectively, with 23 bases between them. This CDR3 has 18 residues. The CDR3 spells CASSAQRAGALMNTEAFF. CDR3 DNA sequence: TGTGCCAGCTCTGCTCAAAGGGCGGGGGCCCTTATGAACACTGAAGCTTTCTTT.

The chain recombines TRBV7-3 with TRBJ1-1; 8 bases fit TRBD1. With 0 bases clipped from V and 3 bases from J, the junction kept 3 bases outside the gene matches. CDR3 length: 15 amino acids. Germline V lookup: CDR1 SGHTA, CDR2 FQGTGA. The CDR3 sequence is CASSLTPTGDTEAFF. In nucleotides, the CDR3 is TGTGCCAGCAGCTTAACCCCGACAGGGGACACTGAAGCTTTCTTT.

The J gene is TRBJ2-7, the V gene TRBV6-6; D remains ambiguous. The germline CDR1 and CDR2 sequences are MNHNY and SVGAGI (reference sequence). The CDR3 length is 15 residues. V was cut by 6 bases and J by 0 bases, with 15 bases left in between. In DNA form, the CDR3 reads TGTGCCAGCAGCAGTTACCCGGCTAGCTCCTACGAGCAGTACTTC. It is translated as CASSSYPASSYEQYF.

V and J are TRBV3-1 (or the pseudogene TRBV3-2) and TRBJ1-2; no clear D. V was clipped by 4 bases and J by 2 bases, with 5 bases between them. In germline, CDR1 is LGHDT, CDR2 YNNKEL (reference sequence). This CDR3 has 12 amino acids. CDR3 amino acids: CASSRQNYGYTF. As DNA, the CDR3 is TGTGCCAGCAGCCGGCAGAACTATGGCTACACCTTC.

This clone appeared once. V usage is TRBV7-3 and J usage is TRBJ1-1; the D is unclear. The CDR3 extends over 13 amino acids. V lost 4 bases to trimming and J lost 5 bases, with 11 bases between them. Germline V gene sequence: CDR1 SGHTA, CDR2 FQGTGA. The CDR3 coding sequence is TGTGCCAGCAGCTCTAGGATGGGTACTGAAGCTTTCTTT. Translation: CASSSRMGTEAFF.

V is TRBV15 and J is TRBJ2-1; 13 bases map to TRBD2. The CDR3 loop spans 17 amino acids. J was trimmed by 9 bases and V by 1 base; bases with no gene match: 9. CDR1 is LNHNV and CDR2 is YYDKDF in the germline V gene (reference sequence). The CDR3 sequence is CATSRVTSGGAWVEQFF. CDR3 nucleotides: TGTGCCACCAGCAGAGTAACTAGCGGGGGGGCCTGGGTTGAGCAGTTCTTC.

This clone showed up just a few times. The CDR3 DNA reads as TGTGCCAGCAGTGAATACCAGGCTTCGCAGTATTTT. It yields the protein CASSEYQASQYF. The V call is TRBV2, the J call TRBJ2-3; no firm D call. This CDR3 has 12 amino acids. Deletions cut 2 bases from V and 10 bases from J, with 10 bases between. CDR1 and CDR2 (germline): SNHLY, FYNNEI. Together with reference TRBV2 and TRBJ2-3, the CDR3 gives the full variable domain: EPEVTQTPSHQVTQMGQEVILRCVPISNHLYFYWYRQILGQKVEFLVSFYNNEISEKSEIFDDQFSVERPDGSNFTLKIRSTKLEDSAMYFCASSEYQASQYFGPGTRLTVL.

The chain is built from TRBV18 and TRBJ2-3; D gene unclear. Between the trimmed V and J ends, which lost 0 bases and 3 bases, there was a span of 7 bases. This CDR3 has 14 residues. Germline V lookup: CDR1 KGHSH, CDR2 LQKENI. The CDR3 reads CASSPPRWTDTQYF. The CDR3 coding sequence is TGTGCCAGCTCACCACCGAGGTGGACAGATACGCAGTATTTT.

Written as DNA, the CDR3 is TGTGCCAGCAGTTACTTAAACACCGGGGAGCTGTTTTTT. It codes for CASSYLNTGELFF. J is TRBJ2-2 and V is TRBV6-5, with D unresolved. The CDR3 contains 13 residues. Germline V CDR1 and CDR2: MNHEY, SVGAGI. Trimming left V 1 base short and J 2 bases short, with 2 bases between.

J is TRBJ1-2 and V is TRBV9; a weak D match, TRBD1 (6 bases). CDR1 SGDLS and CDR2 YYNGEE come from the germline V gene. V gave up 5 bases and J gave up 6 bases, with 17 bases separating them. CDR3 size: 14 residues. The CDR3 sequence: CASSLQGFGHGYTF. CDR3 bases: TGTGCCAGCAGTCTACAGGGTTTTGGGCATGGCTACACCTTC.

The chain carries TRBV3-1 (or the pseudogene TRBV3-2) and TRBJ1-1, with D unresolved. The V end lost 0 bases, the J end lost 10 bases, and 12 bases lay between the germline ends. Germline CDR1 LGHDT, CDR2 YNNKEL (reference sequence). The CDR3 has 13 residues. This CDR3 is CASSQDRNRRAFF. The CDR3 DNA is TGTGCCAGCAGCCAAGACAGGAATCGTCGAGCTTTCTTT.

The V call is TRBV7-8, the J call TRBJ2-2, with 15 bases that match TRBD2. Germline CDR1 is SGHVS and CDR2 is FQNEAQ. V trimming: 0 bases; J trimming: 6 bases; junction bases outside the gene matches: 5. The CDR3 extends over 18 amino acids. The CDR3 coding sequence is TGTGCCAGCAGCTTAGCTAGGACTAGCGGGGGGGCAGCCGGGGAGCTGTTTTTT. Amino acid sequence: CASSLARTSGGAAGELFF.

The chain has TRBV5-1 and TRBJ2-2; 10 bases match TRBD2. Germline V lookup: CDR1 SGHRS, CDR2 YFSETQ. The V gene end was trimmed by 1 base and the J gene end by 4 bases; junction bases not matched to a gene: 4. This CDR3 has 16 residues. The CDR3 protein is CASSLYSGGATGELFF. In DNA, the CDR3 is TGCGCCAGCAGCTTGTACAGCGGGGGGGCCACCGGGGAGCTGTTTTTT. Looking up the rest from reference TRBV5-1 and TRBJ2-2 gives the full variable domain: KAGVTQTPRYLIKTRGQQVTLSCSPISGHRSVSWYQQTPGQGLQFLFEYFSETQRNKGNFPGRFSGRQFSNSRSEMNVSTLELGDSALYLCASSLYSGGATGELFFGEGSRLTVL.

V gene TRBV6-5 combines with J gene TRBJ1-2; no clear D. This CDR3 spans 13 amino acids. Trimming shortened V by 6 bases and J by 6 bases, and 14 bases separated the two germline ends. Germline-derived CDR1 and CDR2 are MNHEY and SVGAGI. The DNA for the CDR3 is TGTGCCAGCAGGTTAGAGAAATTCAATGGCTACACCTTC. This codes for CASRLEKFNGYTF.